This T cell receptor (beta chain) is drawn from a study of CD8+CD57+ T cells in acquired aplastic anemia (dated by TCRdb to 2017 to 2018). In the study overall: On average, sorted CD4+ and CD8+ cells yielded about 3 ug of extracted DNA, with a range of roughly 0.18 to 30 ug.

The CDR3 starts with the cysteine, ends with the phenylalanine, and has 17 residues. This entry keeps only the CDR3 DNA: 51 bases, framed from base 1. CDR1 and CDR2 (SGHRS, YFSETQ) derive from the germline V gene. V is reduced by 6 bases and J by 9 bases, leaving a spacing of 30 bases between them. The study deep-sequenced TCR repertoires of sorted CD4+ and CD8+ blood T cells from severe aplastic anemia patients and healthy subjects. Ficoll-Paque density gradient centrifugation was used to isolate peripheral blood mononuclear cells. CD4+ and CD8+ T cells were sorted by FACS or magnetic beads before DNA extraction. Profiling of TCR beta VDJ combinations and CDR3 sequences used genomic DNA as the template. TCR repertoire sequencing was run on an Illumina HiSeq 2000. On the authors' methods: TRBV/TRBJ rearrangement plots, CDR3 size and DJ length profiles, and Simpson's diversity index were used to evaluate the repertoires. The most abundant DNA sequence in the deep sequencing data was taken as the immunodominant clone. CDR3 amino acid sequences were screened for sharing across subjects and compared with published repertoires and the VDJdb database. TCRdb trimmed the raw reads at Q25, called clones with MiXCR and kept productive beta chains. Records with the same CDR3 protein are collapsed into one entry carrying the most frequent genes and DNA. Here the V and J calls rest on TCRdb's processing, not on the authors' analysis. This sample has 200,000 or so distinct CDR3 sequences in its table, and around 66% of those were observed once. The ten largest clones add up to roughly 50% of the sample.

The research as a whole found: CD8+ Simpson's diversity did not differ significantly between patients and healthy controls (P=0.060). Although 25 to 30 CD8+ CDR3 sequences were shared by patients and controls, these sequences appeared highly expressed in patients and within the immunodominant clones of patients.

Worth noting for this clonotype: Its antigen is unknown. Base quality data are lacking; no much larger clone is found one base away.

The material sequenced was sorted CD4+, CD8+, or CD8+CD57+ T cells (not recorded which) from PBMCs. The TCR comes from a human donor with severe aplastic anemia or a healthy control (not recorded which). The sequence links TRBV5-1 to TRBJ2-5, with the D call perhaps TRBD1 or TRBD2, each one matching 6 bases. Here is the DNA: TGCGCCAGCAACCCGAGGGGGGAGGCCAACTCCTATGAGGCCCAGTACTTC. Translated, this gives CASNPRGEANSYEAQYF.